This T cell receptor (beta chain) was sequenced for a study of control samples from healthy donors and cancer patients. This clone occurred a few times. The CDR3 runs to 14 residues. The V end lost 0 bases, the J end lost 4 bases, and 9 bases lay between the germline ends. Germline V gives CDR1 MGHRA, CDR2 YSYEKL. The assay was immunoSEQ multiplex PCR, and TCRdb's table has in-frame clones only and misses some. Of about 120,000 clones in the sample, about 89% are singletons; the top ten hold 30% to 40%. The V and J genes are TRBV4-1 and TRBJ1-2, with D perhaps matching TRBD1 (6 bases). Sequencing used blood. This receptor was taken from a man aged 45 to 65 in good health. The CDR3 loop reads CASSQDPDSYGYTF. The DNA for the CDR3 is TGCGCCAGCAGCCAAGATCCGGACAGCTATGGCTACACCTTC.